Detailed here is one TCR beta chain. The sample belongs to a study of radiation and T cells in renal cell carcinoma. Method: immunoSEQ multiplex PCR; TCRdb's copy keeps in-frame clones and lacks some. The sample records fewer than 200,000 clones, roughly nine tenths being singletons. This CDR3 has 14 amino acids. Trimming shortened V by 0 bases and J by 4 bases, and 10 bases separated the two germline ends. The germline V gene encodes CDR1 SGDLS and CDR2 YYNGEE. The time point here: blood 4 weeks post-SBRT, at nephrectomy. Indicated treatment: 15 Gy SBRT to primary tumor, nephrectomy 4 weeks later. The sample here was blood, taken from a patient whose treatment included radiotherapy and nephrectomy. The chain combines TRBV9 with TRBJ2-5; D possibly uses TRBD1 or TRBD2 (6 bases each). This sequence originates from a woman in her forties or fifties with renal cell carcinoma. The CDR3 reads CASSVAGEVETQYF. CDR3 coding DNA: TGTGCCAGCAGCGTAGCAGGGGAGGTAGAGACCCAGTACTTC.